Listed below are T cell receptor beta chains from one sample, sequenced in a study of T cell changes during pregnancy in multiple sclerosis. TCRdb's copy holds only in-frame clones and misses some; the assay was immunoSEQ multiplex PCR. The data show about 70,000 clones, roughly 94% seen once. The source material was peripheral blood, sampled in the third trimester of pregnancy. These TCRs come from a female donor with multiple sclerosis, enrolled in a pregnancy study. Both conserved end residues are part of each CDR3. A D gene is named only where the DNA matches it firmly. Some rows mark clone size as missing; the rest say once, few, many or name a class of expanded clone.

V,J,D,size,DNA,CDR3
TRBV5-6,TRBJ2-7,.,.,TGTGCCAGCAGCTTGCCGTCGATAGGGGACTACGAGCAGTACTTC,CASSLPSIGDYEQYF
TRBV19,TRBJ1-5,TRBD1,.,TGTGCCAGTAGTATCGACAGGGGGCCTCAGCCCCAGCATTTT,CASSIDRGPQPQHF
TRBV7-9,TRBJ1-2,TRBD1,.,TGTGCCAGCAGCTTAGCGCTACACGGACAGGGCATGGGCTATGGCTACACCTTC,CASSLALHGQGMGYGYTF
TRBV5-4,TRBJ2-7,.,.,TGTGCCAGCAGCCCCACTCCGGGTGCCTACGAGCAGTACTTC,CASSPTPGAYEQYF
TRBV14,TRBJ1-1,TRBD1,.,TGTGCCAGCAGCCAAGTCAGGGGGCCTGGAGTGGAAGCTTTCTTT,CASSQVRGPGVEAFF
TRBV5-6,TRBJ1-4,TRBD1,.,TGTGCCAGCAGCCCTTCAGGGGGAGAGGAAAAACTGTTTTTT,CASSPSGGEEKLFF
TRBV4-3,TRBJ1-1,.,.,TGCGCCAGCAGCCAAGTAACAGGGAATTTCGCTGAAGCTTTCTTT,CASSQVTGNFAEAFF
TRBV6-5,TRBJ2-2,TRBD1,once,TGTGCCAGCTACCGACAGGGGACCTACACCGGGGAGCTGTTTTTT,CASYRQGTYTGELFF
TRBV6-1,TRBJ2-3,TRBD2,.,TGTGCCAGCAGTTCGACTAGCCCGCCAGATACGCAGTATTTT,CASSSTSPPDTQYF
TRBV10-3,TRBJ2-1,TRBD2,.,TGTGCCATCAGGACGGACGGGGGGGCCGTTCTTGATGAGCAGTTCTTC,CAIRTDGGAVLDEQFF
TRBV5-1,TRBJ2-2,TRBD2,once,TGCGCCAGCAGCCTGGGACTAGAAAGAGCCGGGGAGCTGTTTTTT,CASSLGLERAGELFF
TRBV27,TRBJ2-2,TRBD2,.,TGTGCCAGCTGCCAGGGACTAGCGTTAACCGGGGAGCTGTTTTTT,CASCQGLALTGELFF
TRBV28,TRBJ1-2,.,.,TGTGCCACCTACCGGGACATCTATGGCTACACCTTC,CATYRDIYGYTF
TRBV14,TRBJ1-2,TRBD1,.,TGTGCCAGCAGCCCACAGGGGGGCCCCTTCGGCTACACCTTC,CASSPQGGPFGYTF
TRBV7-9,TRBJ2-1,.,.,TGTGCCAGCAGCTCAACTTACAATGAGCAGTTCTTC,CASSSTYNEQFF
TRBV29-1,TRBJ2-3,TRBD2,.,TGCAGCGTTTCGCTGACTAGCGGGGGTACAAATACGCAGTATTTT,CSVSLTSGGTNTQYF
TRBV6-6,TRBJ1-2,TRBD1,.,TGTGCCAGCAACGGACAGGGGTATGGCTACACCTTC,CASNGQGYGYTF
TRBV27,TRBJ1-5,TRBD1,.,TGTGCCAGCAGTTTGGACAGGATAAGCAATCAGCCCCAGCATTTT,CASSLDRISNQPQHF
TRBV9,TRBJ2-1,TRBD2,.,TGTGCCAGCAGATTACTTAGTAGCGGGGAGGACAATGAGCAGTTCTTC,CASRLLSSGEDNEQFF
TRBV6-5,TRBJ1-1,.,.,TGTGCCAGCAGTTACGGGGGGGAGCGGTTGGCAAGGGGTTTCTTT,CASSYGGERLARGFF
TRBV19,TRBJ1-5,TRBD1,.,TGTGCCAGTAGTATAGGACAGGGAGGTTTTCAGCCCCAGCATTTT,CASSIGQGGFQPQHF
TRBV5-6,TRBJ1-5,.,.,TGTGCCAGCAGCTTGGTGGGAGTCCTTAGCAATCAGCCCCAGCATTTT,CASSLVGVLSNQPQHF
TRBV6-5,TRBJ1-1,TRBD1,.,TGTGCCAGCAGTTACTCTACCAGGGGGCAGACTGAAGCTTTCTTT,CASSYSTRGQTEAFF
TRBV19,TRBJ1-1,.,.,TGTGCCAGTAGTATATCATTGAACACTGAAGCTTTCTTT,CASSISLNTEAFF
TRBV27,TRBJ2-1,TRBD1,.,TGTGCCAGCAGTTGGGGACAGGGCTACAATGAGCAGTTCTTC,CASSWGQGYNEQFF
TRBV11-2,TRBJ1-2,.,once,TGTGCCAGCAGCTGGGGAGGGTCTGGCTACACCTTC,CASSWGGSGYTF
TRBV5-4,TRBJ2-7,.,.,TGTGCCAGCAGCTCTACGACTGACGAGCAGTACTTC,CASSSTTDEQYF
TRBV4-2,TRBJ2-3,TRBD2,.,TGTGCCAGCAGCACCCGGGGGGGCACAGATACGCAGTATTTT,CASSTRGGTDTQYF
TRBV15,TRBJ1-2,TRBD1,once,TGTGCCACCAGCGTACAGGGGAAGGATGGCTACACCTTC,CATSVQGKDGYTF
TRBV5-6,TRBJ2-5,.,once,TGTGCCAGCAGCCCCGGCACGGCGGGAGAGACCCAGTACTTC,CASSPGTAGETQYF
TRBV13,TRBJ2-1,.,.,TGTGCCAGTGGAAGGGAGGATGAGCAGTTCTTC,CASGREDEQFF
TRBV13,TRBJ1-6,.,.,TGTGCCAGCAGCCGAGAACAGGGAATTGATTCACCCCTCCACTTT,CASSREQGIDSPLHF
TRBV5-6,TRBJ1-2,.,.,TGTGCCAGCAGCCCCCCTGGAGGAGCGGATGGCTACACCTTC,CASSPPGGADGYTF
TRBV11-2,TRBJ1-5,.,once,TGTGCCAGCAGCTGGGGCGGCAACAATCAGCCCCAGCATTTT,CASSWGGNNQPQHF
TRBV25-1,TRBJ1-2,.,.,TGTGCCAGCAGTGAATCAGGGCGGGGCTATGGCTACACCTTC,CASSESGRGYGYTF
TRBV4-3,TRBJ2-5,TRBD2,.,TGCGCCAGCAGCCAGGATCTGACTAGCGGGGGGCGGGGGGAGACCCAGTACTTC,CASSQDLTSGGRGETQYF
TRBV19,TRBJ2-1,.,.,TGTGCCAGTAAATCCCAGTTATTGTTGTACAATGAGCAGTTCTTC,CASKSQLLLYNEQFF